This TCR beta chain was captured in a study of blood T cells in healthy people across ages. Primers used in a second PCR of about 7 to 12 cycles were a sample-barcoded 5' primer and a J-beta primer mix. MiXCR, run by TCRdb on the 5' RACE reads, gives a single entry per CDR3 protein. This sample has 550,000 to 700,000 distinct CDR3 sequences; roughly 28% occur once, and the top ten carry around 18%. This CDR3 is 16 amino acids long. In germline, CDR1 is SGHTA, CDR2 FQGNSA. The V and J ends lost 5 bases and 4 bases, in that order; junction bases with no gene match: 6. The origin of this receptor is a woman aged 70-85 years in good health. The chain has TRBV7-2 and TRBJ2-3; TRBD2 matches 13 bases. The sequenced sample consisted of blood. CDR3 sequence (DNA): TGTGCCAGCAGCCCAACTAGCGGGGGGGGGTCAGATACGCAGTATTTT. Its translation is CASSPTSGGGSDTQYF.